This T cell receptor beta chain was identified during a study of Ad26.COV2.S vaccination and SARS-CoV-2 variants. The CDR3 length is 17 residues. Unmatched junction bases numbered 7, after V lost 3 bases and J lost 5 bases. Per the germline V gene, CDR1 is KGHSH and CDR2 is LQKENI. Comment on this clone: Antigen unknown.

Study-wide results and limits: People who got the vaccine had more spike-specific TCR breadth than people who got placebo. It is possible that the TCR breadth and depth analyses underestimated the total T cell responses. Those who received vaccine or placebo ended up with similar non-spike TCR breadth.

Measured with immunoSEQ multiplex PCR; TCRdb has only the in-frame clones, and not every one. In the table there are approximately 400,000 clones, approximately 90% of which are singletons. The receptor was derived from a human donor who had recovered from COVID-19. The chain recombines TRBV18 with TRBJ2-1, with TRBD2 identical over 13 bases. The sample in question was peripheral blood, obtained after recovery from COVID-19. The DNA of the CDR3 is TGTGCCAGCTCACCCCCGATGACTAGCGGGGGGAACAATGAGCAGTTCTTC. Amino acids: CASSPPMTSGGNNEQFF.